A single sample is the source of the 13 T cell receptor beta chains below, sequenced in a study of PD-1 blockade in classical Hodgkin lymphoma. Time point of the sample: cycle 4 day 1 (C4D1), after around six weeks of nivolumab. Exposure to brentuximab vedotin varied, and each patient had relapsed following autologous stem cell transplantation. Thawed PBMCs yielded CD4+ T cells through magnetic negative selection. Some clones are missing from TCRdb's copy, which holds only in-frame ones; the method was immunoSEQ multiplex PCR. This table has roughly 30,000 clones, roughly four fifths appearing once. The source material was CD4+ T cells from blood, sampled before the fourth cycle of nivolumab. The receptors come from a human donor with classical Hodgkin lymphoma.

V usage is TRBV9 and J usage is TRBJ2-5, with D uncertain. Trimming cost V 4 bases and J 3 bases, with 13 bases left between them. The CDR3 is 14 residues long. Per the germline V gene, CDR1 is SGDLS and CDR2 is YYNGEE. CDR3: CASSSGMYKETQYF. The CDR3 bases are TGTGCCAGCAGCTCCGGAATGTATAAAGAGACCCAGTACTTC.

The chain carries TRBV28 and TRBJ1-1; 7 bases map to TRBD1. Per the germline V gene, CDR1 is MDHEN and CDR2 is SYDVKM. The ends lost 1 base at V and 9 bases at J; junction bases unmatched: 2. This CDR3 is 12 amino acids long. Written as DNA, the CDR3 is TGTGCCAGCAGTTTATCGACAGGGAAAGCTTTCTTT. Translation: CASSLSTGKAFF.

The genes are TRBV4-1 and TRBJ2-2, with 7 nucleotides matching TRBD1. CDR3 size: 18 residues. The germline V gene encodes CDR1 MGHRA and CDR2 YSYEKL. With V trimmed by 3 bases and J by 5 bases, 15 bases remained unmatched. The CDR3 reads CASSHRPGQVVRTGELFF. CDR3 nucleotides: TGCGCCAGCAGCCATCGCCCCGGACAGGTGGTGCGTACCGGGGAGCTGTTTTTT.

The V call is TRBV10-3, the J call TRBJ2-2; TRBD2 is a possible D gene (7 bases). Per the germline V gene, CDR1 is ENHRY and CDR2 is SYGVKD. Trimming shortened V by 3 bases and J by 4 bases, and 21 bases separated the two germline ends. The CDR3 spans 18 residues. The CDR3 spells CAISDLTGGRGFTGELFF. The CDR3 bases are TGTGCCATCAGTGACCTGACGGGGGGCAGGGGTTTCACCGGGGAGCTGTTTTTT.

This CDR3 reads CASSLSAQPAYEQYF. The CDR3 nucleotides read TGTGCCAGCAGTTTATCGGCACAGCCGGCCTACGAGCAGTACTTC. This chain connects TRBV27 to TRBJ2-7; D unresolved. This CDR3 comprises 15 residues. V lost 0 bases to trimming and J lost 2 bases, with 11 bases between them. Germline loops: CDR1 MNHEY, CDR2 SMNVEV (reference sequence).

The CDR3 DNA sequence: TGTGCCAGCAGCTTAGGCAACTATGGCTACACCTTC. Encoded protein: CASSLGNYGYTF. J is TRBJ1-2 and V is TRBV13; D is unresolved. The germline V gene has CDR1 PRHDT and CDR2 FYEKMQ (reference sequence). V was clipped by 0 bases and J by 2 bases, with 1 base between them. The CDR3 covers 12 residues.

The rearrangement joins TRBV27 to TRBJ2-5, with unresolved D. From germline, CDR1 is MNHEY and CDR2 SMNVEV (reference sequence). V was pared by 5 bases and J by 2 bases, with 12 bases between. This CDR3 is 14 amino acids long. CDR3 region: CASSTVLQQETQYF. For the CDR3, the DNA is TGTGCCAGCAGTACGGTTTTGCAGCAAGAGACCCAGTACTTC.

The gene calls are TRBV28 and TRBJ2-7, with D perhaps TRBD2 (5 bases). In germline, CDR1 is MDHEN, CDR2 SYDVKM. The CDR3 runs 13 residues. Trimming took 6 bases from V and 4 from J, leaving 13 bases between them. The CDR3 loop is CASSRDPRYEQYF. The CDR3 DNA sequence: TGTGCCAGCAGCCGGGATCCGCGTTACGAGCAGTACTTC.

The V and J genes are TRBV5-4 and TRBJ2-1; 8 bases fit TRBD2. This CDR3 is built from 15 residues. CDR1 and CDR2 from the germline V gene are SGHNT and YYREEE (reference sequence). The ends lost 2 bases at V and 7 bases at J; junction bases unmatched: 8. Here the CDR3 reads CASSFVERERNEQFF. The CDR3 DNA reads as TGTGCCAGCAGCTTCGTCGAGCGGGAGCGGAATGAGCAGTTCTTC.

The V and J genes are TRBV5-1 and TRBJ2-5, with TRBD2 matching over 9 bases. The CDR3 extends over 18 amino acids. Germline V gives CDR1 SGHRS, CDR2 YFSETQ. V gave up 4 bases and J gave up 5 bases; unmatched junction bases: 18. The CDR3 region has the DNA TGCGCCAGCAGCCAGCGTATTTCGCTAGCGGGAATGGGCGAGACCCAGTACTTC. The encoded protein is CASSQRISLAGMGETQYF.

In its sample, this clone was seen a few times. The chain recombines TRBV7-6 with TRBJ2-7, with 10 bases matching TRBD2. V dropped 1 base and J dropped 3; count of bases not matched to a gene: 6. The CDR3 runs 16 residues. Germline assignment: CDR1 SGHVS and CDR2 FNYEAQ. The CDR3 region is CASSLGASGSNYEQYF. CDR3 nucleotides: TGTGCCAGCAGCTTAGGGGCTAGCGGGAGTAACTACGAGCAGTACTTC.

The V and J genes are TRBV7-9 and TRBJ1-4, with D possibly being TRBD1 (6 bases). Trimming removed 5 bases at V and 7 bases at J, with 17 bases between. From germline, CDR1 is SEHNR and CDR2 FQNEAQ (reference sequence). The CDR3 totals 15 residues. Written as DNA, the CDR3 is TGTGCCAGCAGCCCACTGGGGGCGCTGAGTGAAAAACTGTTTTTT. This sequence encodes CASSPLGALSEKLFF.

This clone was detected a few times. This chain connects TRBV5-1 to TRBJ1-5, with D hard to call. Germline CDR1 reads SGHRS; CDR2 reads YFSETQ. The CDR3 sequence is 13 residues long. Trimming took 4 bases from V and 0 from J, leaving 5 bases between them. The CDR3 loop is CASSPYSNQPQHF. In nucleotides, the CDR3 is TGCGCCAGCAGCCCATATAGCAATCAGCCCCAGCATTTT.